This paragraph covers one T cell receptor beta chain sequence. Trimming stripped 10 bases from V and 2 bases from J, with 13 bases between. From germline, CDR1 is MNHEY and CDR2 SMNVEV (reference sequence). This CDR3 has 13 amino acids. This record belongs to a study of cytomegalovirus exposure and HLA in healthy donors. PCR was performed using 60 Vbeta and 13 Jbeta primers. TCRdb's copy holds only in-frame clones and misses some; the assay was immunoSEQ multiplex PCR. The top ten hold about 2.5% of the sample, which has around 160,000 clones, 55% to 70% seen once. Sequenced material: PBMCs. This chain connects TRBV27 to TRBJ2-3; no firm D call. This TCR was sampled from a middle-aged woman in good health and CMV-seropositive. Written as DNA, the CDR3 is TGTGCCACCTCCCGGGTTTACACAGATACGCAGTATTTT. This sequence encodes CATSRVYTDTQYF.